These 27 T cell receptor beta chains were all obtained from the same sample, sequenced in a study of cytomegalovirus exposure and HLA in healthy donors. This PCR relied on a set of 60 Vbeta primers and 13 Jbeta primers. This table comes from immunoSEQ multiplex PCR, and its TCRdb copy is limited to in-frame clones, with some not included. The data show tens of thousands of clones, around three quarters seen once. The sample comprised PBMCs. Receptors were obtained from a woman aged 40-49 years in good health and CMV-seropositive.

This clone was seen just once. The chain combines TRBV7-2 with TRBJ2-3, with TRBD2 identical over 14 bases. The CDR3 consists of 13 residues. The germline CDR1 and CDR2 sequences are SGHTA and FQGNSA. V trimming: 1 base; J trimming: 13 bases; junction bases outside the gene matches: 1. CDR3 sequence reads: CASSLGLAGGEYF. The CDR3 DNA sequence: TGTGCCAGCAGCTTAGGACTAGCGGGGGGGGAGTATTTT.

The V call is TRBV5-1, the J call TRBJ2-3, with 9 positions matching TRBD2. Germline V gives CDR1 SGHRS, CDR2 YFSETQ. With 4 bases clipped from V and 3 bases from J, the junction kept 9 bases outside the gene matches. CDR3 length: 16 amino acids. The CDR3 coding sequence is TGCGCCAGCAGCCCTAGGGGCGGGAGGGGAACAGATACGCAGTATTTT. Translation: CASSPRGGRGTDTQYF.

The CDR3 region has the DNA TGCGCCAGCAGCCCCTTGACCGGGACAGGTCAGCTCCTCTCTGGAAACACCATATATTTT. It is translated as CASSPLTGTGQLLSGNTIYF. The chain uses TRBV5-1 and TRBJ1-3; 8 positions agree with TRBD1. Germline V gene sequence: CDR1 SGHRS, CDR2 YFSETQ. The ends lost 4 bases at V and 0 bases at J; junction bases unmatched: 18. The CDR3 spans 20 residues.

The CDR3 loop reads CASSRDRSSYNEQFF. CDR3 coding DNA: TGTGCCAGCAGCCGGGACAGGAGCTCCTACAATGAGCAGTTCTTC. The chain employs TRBV11-1 and TRBJ2-1; 8 positions agree with TRBD1. V dropped 5 bases and J dropped 0; count of bases not matched to a gene: 3. CDR1 SGHAT and CDR2 FQDESV come from the germline V gene (reference sequence). This CDR3 has 15 residues.

The DNA for the CDR3 is TGTGCCAGCAGCCCAGACAGCGGGAGGGCGTCGGGGGAGCTGTTTTTT. Its translation is CASSPDSGRASGELFF. The chain couples TRBV5-6 to TRBJ2-2; 10 positions agree with TRBD2. Losses at the gene ends were 4 bases for V and 8 bases for J; bases not matched to a gene: 11. This CDR3 contains 16 residues. Germline V lookup: CDR1 SGHDT, CDR2 YYEEEE.

V and J are TRBV14 and TRBJ1-2, with TRBD1 matching over 7 bases. This CDR3 is 14 amino acids long. Germline lookup yields CDR1 SGHDN and CDR2 FVKESK. V lost 3 bases, J lost 3 bases, and 4 bases stayed unmatched. CDR3 coding DNA: TGTGCCAGCAGCCAGAGGACAGGCTACTATGGCTACACCTTC. Protein: CASSQRTGYYGYTF.

The CDR3 loop reads CASSQQLVLEQFF. In DNA, the CDR3 is TGCGCCAGCAGCCAACAGTTGGTCCTCGAGCAGTTCTTC. The rearrangement uses TRBV4-3 and TRBJ2-1; D is unresolved. The CDR3 has 13 amino acids. Germline assignment: CDR1 LGHNA and CDR2 YSLEER. V was clipped by 2 bases and J by 10 bases, with 12 bases between them.

This clone has a single count. V is TRBV28 and J is TRBJ1-2; D is uncertain. Trimming left V 5 bases short and J 5 bases short, with 12 bases between. The CDR3 runs to 13 residues. Looked up from germline, CDR1 is MDHEN and CDR2 is SYDVKM. In DNA form, the CDR3 reads TGTGCCAGCAGTCCCCGACTGATGTATGGCTACACCTTC. It is translated as CASSPRLMYGYTF.

The CDR3 nucleotides read TGTGCCAGCAGCCAAGATCAGGCAGGGGGCGCGACAGCCGGGGAGCTGTTTTTT. Amino acids: CASSQDQAGGATAGELFF. The chain joins TRBV4-2 to TRBJ2-2, with 8 positions matching TRBD1. V shed 0 bases, J shed 6 bases, and the junction held 12 bases outside the gene matches. The CDR3 totals 18 residues. CDR1 and CDR2 from the germline V gene are LGHNA and YNFKEQ.

The chain has TRBV7-9 and TRBJ2-1, with TRBD2 as a possible D gene (6 bases). Trimming cost V 4 bases and J 4 bases, with 17 bases left between them. CDR1 and CDR2 (germline): SEHNR, FQNEAQ (reference sequence). This CDR3 spans 16 amino acids. CDR3 residues: CASSSRGCGGYNEQFF. CDR3 DNA sequence: TGTGCCAGCAGCTCCCGAGGATGCGGAGGGTACAATGAGCAGTTCTTC.

This chain connects TRBV5-1 to TRBJ2-7; D possibly corresponds to TRBD2 (7 bases). CDR3 size: 17 residues. V was shortened by 4 bases and J by 4 bases, with 24 bases between the two germline ends. The germline CDR1 and CDR2 sequences are SGHRS and YFSETQ. CDR3: CASSPLGGARYLYEQYF. The CDR3 DNA reads TGCGCCAGCAGCCCCCTGGGGGGGGCCCGCTATTTATACGAGCAGTACTTC.

The chain carries TRBV5-1 and TRBJ2-3; D is uncertain. This CDR3 region has 15 residues. The germline V and J ends were trimmed by 0 bases and 2 bases, with 10 bases remaining between them. Germline V gene data show CDR1 as SGHRS and CDR2 as YFSETQ. CDR3 coding DNA: TGCGCCAGCAGCTTGGTGCAGACTTCCACAGATACGCAGTATTTT. This codes for CASSLVQTSTDTQYF. Filled out from reference TRBV5-1 and TRBJ2-3, the complete variable domain reads KAGVTQTPRYLIKTRGQQVTLSCSPISGHRSVSWYQQTPGQGLQFLFEYFSETQRNKGNFPGRFSGRQFSNSRSEMNVSTLELGDSALYLCASSLVQTSTDTQYFGPGTRLTVL.

This clone has just a few counts. The V and J genes are TRBV23-1 and TRBJ2-6, with 10 bases fitting TRBD1. TRBV23-1 is an ORF; its function is uncertain. The trim removed 2 bases at V and 0 bases at J, leaving 16 bases unmatched. This CDR3 is 22 amino acids long. In DNA, the CDR3 is TGCGCCAGCAGTCAACGGGGCTGCTACGGGACAGGGGACAGCTCTGGGGCCAACGTCCTGACTTTC. Encoded protein: CASSQRGCYGTGDSSGANVLTF.

This chain uses TRBV28 with TRBJ2-2, with D possibly TRBD2 on 5 matching bases. CDR3 size: 15 residues. The V gene lost 2 bases and the J gene lost 5 bases, with 12 bases spanning the gap. Per the germline V gene, CDR1 is MDHEN and CDR2 is SYDVKM. CDR3 sequence reads: CASSLGSRRTGELFF. Here the CDR3 DNA reads TGTGCCAGCAGTTTAGGCTCCCGGAGGACCGGGGAGCTGTTTTTT.

V gene TRBV28 combines with J gene TRBJ2-5, with 10 bases lining up with TRBD1. The J call may be in error: the DNA end matches TRBJ2-7 better. The CDR3 consists of 14 residues. CDR1 and CDR2 (germline): MDHEN, SYDVKM. DNA of the CDR3: TGTGCCAGCAGATCCGGGACAGGGGTGTACGAGCAGTACTTC. Protein: CASRSGTGVYEQYF.

This chain connects TRBV5-1 to TRBJ2-2; perhaps TRBD1 as D (6 bases). The V end was cut by 4 bases, the J end by 3 bases, with 16 bases between. The CDR3 sequence is 16 residues long. The germline V gene has CDR1 SGHRS and CDR2 YFSETQ. As DNA, the CDR3 is TGCGCCAGCAGCGTAAAACAGGGCCTGGACACCGGGGAGCTGTTTTTT. This sequence encodes CASSVKQGLDTGELFF.

V is TRBV27 and J is TRBJ1-5; no clear D. The CDR3 length is 14 residues. The V end was cut by 3 bases, the J end by 7 bases, with 13 bases between. Germline V CDR1 and CDR2: MNHEY, SMNVEV (reference sequence). The CDR3 DNA sequence: TGTGCCAGCAGTTTCTCACCAGCGGAGCAGCCCCAGCATTTT. It encodes CASSFSPAEQPQHF.

A single count supports this clone. The rearrangement joins TRBV9 to TRBJ2-3; 8 bases fit TRBD2. The germline V gene has CDR1 SGDLS and CDR2 YYNGEE. Trimming cost V 0 bases and J 4 bases; bases outside gene matches: 7. The CDR3 contains 16 residues. The CDR3 nucleotides read TGTGCCAGCAGCGTAGGTGCGGGAGGAGACGCAGATACGCAGTATTTT. It translates to CASSVGAGGDADTQYF.

This chain links TRBV7-6 with TRBJ2-6; 7 bases line up with TRBD2. The CDR3 spans 17 residues. Unmatched junction bases numbered 5, after V lost 3 bases and J lost 0 bases. CDR1 and CDR2 (germline): SGHVS, FNYEAQ. The CDR3 protein is CASSLGGVGSGANVLTF. CDR3 in DNA: TGTGCCAGCAGCTTGGGAGGGGTGGGCTCTGGGGCCAACGTCCTGACTTTC.

The V gene is TRBV5-1, the J gene TRBJ2-1, with 10 nucleotides matching TRBD1. Unmatched junction bases numbered 6, after V lost 4 bases and J lost 8 bases. CDR1 is SGHRS and CDR2 is YFSETQ in the germline V gene. CDR3 length: 14 amino acids. The CDR3 reads CASSVGQGQDEQFF. The CDR3 bases are TGCGCCAGCAGCGTGGGACAGGGGCAGGATGAGCAGTTCTTC.

The chain's CDR3 is CASSQEARGNEQYF. CDR3 in DNA: TGCGCCAGCAGCCAAGAAGCCCGAGGGAACGAGCAGTACTTC. This rearrangement joins TRBV4-3 to TRBJ2-5; possibly TRBD2 for D (5 bases). The DNA end is more similar to TRBJ2-7, so the J call may be wrong. Germline CDR1 reads LGHNA; CDR2 reads YSLEER. The CDR3 contains 14 residues.

The chain has TRBV5-4 and TRBJ2-1; 9 bases align to TRBD1. J was trimmed by 3 bases and V by 4 bases; bases with no gene match: 8. Germline CDR1 is SGHNT and CDR2 is YYREEE (reference sequence). The CDR3 has 16 residues. In DNA form, the CDR3 reads TGTGCCAGCAGCCCGACGATGGGACAGGGCTACAATGAGCAGTTCTTC. As protein: CASSPTMGQGYNEQFF.

V and J are TRBV5-4 and TRBJ2-7; 8 bases fit TRBD2. Germline V lookup: CDR1 SGHNT, CDR2 YYREEE (reference sequence). CDR3 length: 16 residues. With 0 bases clipped from V and 2 bases from J, the junction kept 7 bases outside the gene matches. The CDR3 DNA is TGTGCCAGCAGCTTGGTCGGGGGCGGGAGGCCCTACGAGCAGTACTTC. Translating gives CASSLVGGGRPYEQYF.

V usage is TRBV5-5 and J usage is TRBJ2-2; TRBD1 aligns across 7 bases. With V trimmed by 4 bases and J by 2 bases, 5 bases remained unmatched. Germline loops: CDR1 SGHKS, CDR2 YYEKEE (reference sequence). The CDR3 loop spans 15 amino acids. This chain's CDR3 is CASSLRQGNTGELFF. In DNA form, the CDR3 reads TGTGCCAGCAGCCTACGACAGGGAAACACCGGGGAGCTGTTTTTT.

With regard to this clone: Germline is not matched at one junction end, which may reflect a read error. CDR3 loop: CASSLSSSHEQYF. CDR3 DNA: TGTGCCAGCAGTTTATCGAGCTCCCACGAGCAGTACTTC. This sequence joins TRBV27 and TRBJ2-7; D call uncertain. In germline, CDR1 is MNHEY, CDR2 SMNVEV (reference sequence). CDR3 size: 13 residues.

This clone came up once. V gene TRBV5-1 combines with J gene TRBJ2-7; D is undetermined. This CDR3 is built from 14 residues. The ends were cut back, 0 bases at V and 3 bases at J, with 10 bases in the middle. Looked up from germline, CDR1 is SGHRS and CDR2 is YFSETQ. CDR3 protein: CASSLAIGNYEQYF. Written as DNA, the CDR3 is TGCGCCAGCAGCTTGGCAATCGGTAACTACGAGCAGTACTTC.

The chain uses TRBV27 and TRBJ1-5; 9 nucleotides match TRBD1. CDR3 length: 15 amino acids. V shed 6 bases and J 6 bases; nucleotides not matched to a gene: 9. Germline V CDR1 and CDR2: MNHEY, SMNVEV (reference sequence). CDR3 amino acids: CASRTTGGAGQPQHF. CDR3 in DNA: TGTGCCAGCAGAACAACAGGGGGCGCAGGTCAGCCCCAGCATTTT.